These 13 T cell receptor beta chains were all obtained from the same sample, sequenced in a study of cytomegalovirus exposure and HLA in healthy donors. Measured with immunoSEQ multiplex PCR; TCRdb has only the in-frame clones, and not every one. The sample shows tens of thousands of clones, roughly 95% of them seen only once. Material: PBMCs. Receptors originate from a woman under 30 in good health and CMV-seronegative.

V is TRBV2 and J is TRBJ2-5; 15 bases are shared with TRBD2. The CDR3 sequence is 17 residues long. The germline gives CDR1 SNHLY, CDR2 FYNNEI. V lost 9 bases and J lost 2; bases outside the gene matches: 10. CDR3: CARGTSGGPPSQETQYF. The CDR3 coding sequence is TGTGCCAGAGGGACTAGCGGGGGGCCGCCGTCTCAAGAGACCCAGTACTTC.

This sequence joins TRBV7-8 and TRBJ2-1, with 8 bases identical to TRBD1. Germline loops: CDR1 SGHVS, CDR2 FQNEAQ. The CDR3 loop spans 15 amino acids. J gave up 0 bases and V 5 bases, and 3 bases lay outside the gene matches. The CDR3 here is CASSTDRVSYNEQFF. CDR3 DNA: TGTGCCAGCAGCACGGACAGGGTCTCCTACAATGAGCAGTTCTTC.

The rearrangement uses TRBV4-3 and TRBJ2-3; D unclear. V lost 3 bases to trimming and J lost 2 bases, with 15 bases between them. Germline CDR1 LGHNA, CDR2 YSLEER. The CDR3 contains 16 residues. The CDR3 reads CASSHENSYPTDTQYF. The CDR3 DNA is TGCGCCAGCAGCCACGAAAACAGCTATCCCACAGATACGCAGTATTTT.

The chain joins TRBV7-2 to TRBJ1-2, with D unresolved. V was cut by 2 bases and J by 8 bases, with 12 bases left in between. The V gene's germline CDR1 is SGHTA and CDR2 FQGNSA. This CDR3 has 13 residues. CDR3 in DNA: TGTGCCAGCAGCTTACCAGATGTCTCAGGCTACACCTTC. Its translation is CASSLPDVSGYTF.

This clone appeared a single time. The V call is TRBV7-2, the J call TRBJ1-1; D is ambiguous. The CDR3 contains 15 residues. Germline V gene sequence: CDR1 SGHTA, CDR2 FQGNSA. V lost 1 base to trimming and J lost 0 bases, with 9 bases between them. The CDR3 coding sequence is TGTGCCAGCAGCTTAGTAATCGGGTTGAACACTGAAGCTTTCTTT. Translating gives CASSLVIGLNTEAFF.

This chain uses TRBV27 with TRBJ2-7, with 11 bases that match TRBD1. Germline trimming cut 7 bases from V and 4 bases from J; bases unmatched to any gene: 12. CDR3 size: 16 residues. CDR1 is MNHEY, CDR2 SMNVEV, per germline (reference sequence). The CDR3 DNA follows: TGTGCCAGCATCCAAGGCAAGGACAGGGGGCTATACGAGCAGTACTTC. Translated: CASIQGKDRGLYEQYF.

The V gene is TRBV29-1, the J gene TRBJ1-1, with 7 positions matching TRBD1. This CDR3 is 15 amino acids long. From germline, CDR1 is SQVTM and CDR2 ANQGSEA. With 2 bases clipped from V and 4 bases from J, the junction kept 10 bases outside the gene matches. The CDR3 region is CSVEPTGVGSTEAFF. CDR3 bases: TGCAGCGTTGAACCCACAGGGGTCGGGAGCACTGAAGCTTTCTTT.

V and J are TRBV7-2 and TRBJ1-2; D gene ambiguous. Germline V gene data show CDR1 as SGHTA and CDR2 as FQGNSA. Trimming removed 1 base from V and 4 bases from J, with 13 bases in between. This CDR3 has 15 residues. The CDR3 region is CASSLEPGLGYGYTF. The CDR3 DNA follows: TGTGCCAGCAGCTTAGAGCCCGGCCTAGGCTATGGCTACACCTTC.

J is TRBJ2-1 and V is TRBV19; D is possibly TRBD1 (6 bases). The V gene's germline CDR1 is LNHDA and CDR2 SQIVND (reference sequence). The germline V and J ends were trimmed by 3 bases and 5 bases, with 23 bases remaining between them. The CDR3 contains 18 residues. This chain's CDR3 is CASSMKWQGSTLNNEQFF. The CDR3 DNA reads TGTGCCAGTAGTATGAAGTGGCAGGGGTCCACCCTTAACAATGAGCAGTTCTTC. The full variable domain, its missing parts supplied by reference TRBV19 and TRBJ2-1, is DGGITQSPKYLFRKEGQNVTLSCEQNLNHDAMYWYRQDPGQGLRLIYYSQIVNDFQKGDIAEGYSVSREKKESFPLTVTSAQKNPTAFYLCASSMKWQGSTLNNEQFFGPGTRLTVL.

The V call is TRBV7-9, the J call TRBJ2-7; D might be TRBD1 (6 bases). This CDR3 is built from 13 residues. Germline loops: CDR1 SEHNR, CDR2 FQNEAQ (reference sequence). Trimming pared 4 bases from V and 3 bases from J, leaving 10 bases between. The CDR3 sequence is CASSSDSFYEQYF. The CDR3 DNA is TGTGCCAGCAGCTCGGACAGTTTCTACGAGCAGTACTTC.

The J gene is TRBJ1-2, the V gene TRBV6-1, with 7 positions matching TRBD1. With 4 bases clipped from V and 2 bases from J, the junction kept 4 bases outside the gene matches. CDR1 and CDR2 from the germline V gene are MNHNS and SASEGT. This CDR3 region has 14 residues. CDR3 in amino acids: CASSGRGPNYGYTF. The CDR3 nucleotides are TGTGCCAGCAGTGGAAGGGGGCCCAACTATGGCTACACCTTC.

J is TRBJ2-7 and V is TRBV30; maybe TRBD2 (5 bases). CDR1 and CDR2 from the germline V gene are GTSNPN and SVGIG (reference sequence). Trimming took 3 bases from V and 13 from J, leaving 16 bases between them. CDR3 size: 11 residues. The CDR3, as DNA: TGTGCCTGGAGCAGGACTCCCGCACTCTACTTC. It codes for CAWSRTPALYF.

J is TRBJ2-7 and V is TRBV15; weak D call: TRBD1 (5 bases). Between the trimmed V and J ends, which lost 10 bases and 1 base, there was a span of 14 bases. The CDR3 spans 13 residues. Germline CDR1 LNHNV, CDR2 YYDKDF (reference sequence). The CDR3 DNA reads TGTGCCAGCCGACAGCAGAATTCCTACGAGCAGTACTTC. It specifies CASRQQNSYEQYF.